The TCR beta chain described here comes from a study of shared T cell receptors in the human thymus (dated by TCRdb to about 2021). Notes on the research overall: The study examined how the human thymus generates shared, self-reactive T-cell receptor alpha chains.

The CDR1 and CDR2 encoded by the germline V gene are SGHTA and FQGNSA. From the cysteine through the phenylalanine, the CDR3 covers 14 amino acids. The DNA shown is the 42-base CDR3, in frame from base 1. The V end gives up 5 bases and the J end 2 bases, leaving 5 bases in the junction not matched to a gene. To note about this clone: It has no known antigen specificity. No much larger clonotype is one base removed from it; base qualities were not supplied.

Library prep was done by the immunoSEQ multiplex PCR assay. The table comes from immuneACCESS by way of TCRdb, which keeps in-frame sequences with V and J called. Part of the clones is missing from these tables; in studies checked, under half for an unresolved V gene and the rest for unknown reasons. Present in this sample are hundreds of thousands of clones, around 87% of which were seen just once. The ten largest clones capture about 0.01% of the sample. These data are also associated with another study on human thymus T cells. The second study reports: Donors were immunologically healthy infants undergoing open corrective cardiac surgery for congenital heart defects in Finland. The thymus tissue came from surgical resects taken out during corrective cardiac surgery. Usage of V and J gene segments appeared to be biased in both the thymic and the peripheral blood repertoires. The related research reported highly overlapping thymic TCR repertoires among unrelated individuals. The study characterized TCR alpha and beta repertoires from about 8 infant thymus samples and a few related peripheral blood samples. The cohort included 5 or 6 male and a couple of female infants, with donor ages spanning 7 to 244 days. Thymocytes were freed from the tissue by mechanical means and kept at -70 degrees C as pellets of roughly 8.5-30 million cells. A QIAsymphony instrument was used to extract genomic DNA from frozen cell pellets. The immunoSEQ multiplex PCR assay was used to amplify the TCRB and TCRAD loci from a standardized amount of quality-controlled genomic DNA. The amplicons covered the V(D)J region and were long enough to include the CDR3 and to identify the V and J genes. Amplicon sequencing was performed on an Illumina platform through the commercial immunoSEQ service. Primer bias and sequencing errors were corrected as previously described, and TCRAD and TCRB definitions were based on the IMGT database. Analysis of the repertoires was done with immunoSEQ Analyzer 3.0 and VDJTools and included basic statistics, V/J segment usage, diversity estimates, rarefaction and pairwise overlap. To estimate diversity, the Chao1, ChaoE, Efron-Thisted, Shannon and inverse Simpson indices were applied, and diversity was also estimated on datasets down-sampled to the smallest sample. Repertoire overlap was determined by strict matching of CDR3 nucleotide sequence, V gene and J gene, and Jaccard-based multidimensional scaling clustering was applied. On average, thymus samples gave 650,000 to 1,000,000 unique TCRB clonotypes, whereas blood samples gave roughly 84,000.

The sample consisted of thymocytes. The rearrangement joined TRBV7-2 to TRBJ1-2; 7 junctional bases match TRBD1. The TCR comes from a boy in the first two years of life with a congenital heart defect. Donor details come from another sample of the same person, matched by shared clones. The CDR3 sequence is CASSISDRNYGYTF. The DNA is TGTGCCAGCAGCATCTCGGACAGGAACTATGGCTACACCTTC. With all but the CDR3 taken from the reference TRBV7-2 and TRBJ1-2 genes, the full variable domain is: GAGVSQSPSNKVTEKGKDVELRCDPISGHTALYWYRQSLGQGLEFLIYFQGNSAPDKSGLPSDRFSAERTGGSVSTLTIQRTQQEDSAVYLCASSISDRNYGYTFGSGTRLTVV.